Sequencing of this TCR beta chain was carried out in a study of cytomegalovirus exposure and HLA in healthy donors. Germline CDR1 is SGDLS and CDR2 is YYNGEE. V lost 3 bases and J 1 base, leaving 10 bases between the germline ends. The CDR3 runs 14 residues. PCR primers comprised 60 Vbeta and 13 Jbeta primers. Produced via immunoSEQ multiplex PCR; TCRdb's table is partial and in-frame only. The sample contains about 190,000 clones, 70% to 75% of which appear only once. The donors gave bone marrow, and they were healthy. The sequence came from a man aged 30 to 45 in good health and CMV-seropositive. The rearrangement uses TRBV9 and TRBJ1-1, with D uncertain. The sequenced material came from PBMCs. The CDR3 nucleotides read TGTGCCAGCAGCGCCGGGGAAGGGAACACTGAAGCTTTCTTT. As protein: CASSAGEGNTEAFF.